Shown below are 30 T cell receptor beta chains from a single sample sequenced in a study of cytotoxic CD8 clonotypes in ibrutinib-treated CLL. Sequencing was performed with immunoSEQ multiplex PCR; in TCRdb, only in-frame clones are kept and a portion is missing. Of fewer than 400,000 clones detected, around 66% appear once; the ten largest clones hold just under 6.5%. The material sequenced was PBMCs, taken after 36 months of ibrutinib treatment. These receptors were obtained from a human donor with chronic lymphocytic leukemia.

This clone has a handful of counts. This chain connects TRBV5-1 to TRBJ2-5; possibly TRBD1 or TRBD2 for D (6 bases each). This CDR3 region has 13 residues. The germline V gene has CDR1 SGHRS and CDR2 YFSETQ. V lost 6 bases and J 2 bases, leaving 11 bases between the germline ends. CDR3 DNA sequence: TGCGCCAGCATGCGGGACACACAAGAGACCCAGTACTTC. Translation: CASMRDTQETQYF.

This chain links TRBV27 with TRBJ2-7, with D maybe TRBD2 (6 bases). Germline CDR1 is MNHEY and CDR2 is SMNVEV (reference sequence). Trimming removed 4 bases at V and 3 bases at J, with 13 bases between. The CDR3 is 14 residues long. The DNA for the CDR3 is TGTGCCAGCAGTTGGGCTAGCGCCCACTACGAGCAGTACTTC. It specifies CASSWASAHYEQYF.

The chain joins TRBV18 to TRBJ2-6; 7 nucleotides align to TRBD1. With V trimmed by 5 bases and J by 4 bases, 8 bases remained unmatched. Per the germline V gene, CDR1 is KGHSH and CDR2 is LQKENI. This CDR3 comprises 16 residues. CDR3 amino acids: CASSAGQVSGANVLTF. CDR3 nucleotide sequence: TGTGCCAGCTCAGCTGGACAGGTCTCCGGGGCCAACGTCCTGACTTTC.

The rearrangement joins TRBV29-1 to TRBJ1-4; D might be TRBD1 (5 bases). The CDR3 runs to 12 residues. V gave up 3 bases and J gave up 8 bases, with 10 bases separating them. The germline gives CDR1 SQVTM, CDR2 ANQGSEA. The DNA of the CDR3 is TGCAGCGTTGACCAGGGTGCGGAAAAACTGTTTTTT. Protein sequence: CSVDQGAEKLFF.

The chain combines TRBV7-9 with TRBJ2-3; D gene uncertain. V was pared by 2 bases and J by 8 bases, with 8 bases between. Germline CDR1 is SEHNR and CDR2 is FQNEAQ (reference sequence). This CDR3 is built from 12 residues. CDR3 bases: TGTGCCAGCAGCTTAAGGGTCAGTACGCAGTATTTT. This sequence encodes CASSLRVSTQYF. Full variable domain (outside the CDR3, taken from reference TRBV7-9 and TRBJ2-3): DTGVSQNPRHKITKRGQNVTFRCDPISEHNRLYWYRQTLGQGPEFLTYFQNEAQLEKSRLLSDRFSAERPKGSFSTLEIQRTEQGDSAMYLCASSLRVSTQYFGPGTRLTVL.

The table lists this clone with a few counts. The gene calls are TRBV9 and TRBJ1-2; unclear D gene. This CDR3 contains 13 residues. CDR1 is SGDLS and CDR2 is YYNGEE in the germline V gene. Deletions cut 4 bases from V and 1 base from J, with 8 bases between. CDR3 sequence: CASSQHLNYGYTF. The DNA for the CDR3 is TGTGCCAGCAGCCAGCACCTTAACTATGGCTACACCTTC.

This sequence joins TRBV5-1 and TRBJ1-1; D not certain. The CDR3 runs to 13 residues. From germline, CDR1 is SGHRS and CDR2 YFSETQ. Trimming left V 4 bases short and J 2 bases short, with 9 bases between. CDR3 nucleotides: TGCGCCAGCAGCACGTTGGGTAACACTGAAGCTTTCTTT. Translated: CASSTLGNTEAFF.

In this sample, this clone turned up once. The V gene is TRBV5-1, the J gene TRBJ2-4; D is unclear. The CDR3 totals 15 residues. Trimming cost V 4 bases and J 5 bases, with 16 bases left between them. From germline, CDR1 is SGHRS and CDR2 YFSETQ. The CDR3 loop reads CASSPRPKRQNIQYF. CDR3 bases: TGCGCCAGCAGCCCGCGGCCCAAGCGACAAAACATTCAGTACTTC.

This chain connects TRBV19 to TRBJ2-6, with no clear D. Trimming took 3 bases from V and 3 from J, leaving 9 bases between them. CDR1 is LNHDA, CDR2 SQIVND, per germline (reference sequence). The CDR3 runs 15 residues. CDR3 DNA: TGTGCCAGTAGTATTGAAGTGTATGGGGCCAACGTCCTGACTTTC. Translated: CASSIEVYGANVLTF.

In this sample, this clone turned up once. This chain joins TRBV5-1 and TRBJ2-5; D is unclear. Germline loops: CDR1 SGHRS, CDR2 YFSETQ. The CDR3 runs to 11 residues. V was trimmed by 7 bases and J by 4 bases, leaving 8 bases between them. The CDR3 region has the DNA TGCGCCAGCTCCGAACGAGAGACCCAGTACTTC. It is translated as CASSERETQYF.

V gene TRBV7-8 combines with J gene TRBJ2-7, with 8 nucleotides matching TRBD1. J lost 2 bases, V lost 5 bases, and 8 bases had no gene match. CDR3 length: 15 residues. The germline V gene has CDR1 SGHVS and CDR2 FQNEAQ. The CDR3 DNA sequence: TGTGCCAGCAGCCAGCAGCGGACAGGGCCCTACGAGCAGTACTTC. Protein: CASSQQRTGPYEQYF.

The rearrangement links TRBV5-1 to TRBJ2-5; 11 bases line up with TRBD1. The tail of the sequence fits TRBJ2-7 better, so the J call may be wrong. The CDR3 runs 14 residues. From germline, CDR1 is SGHRS and CDR2 YFSETQ. This chain's CDR3 is CASSPRDRGDEQYF. The CDR3 coding sequence is TGCGCCAGCAGCCCCCGGGACAGGGGGGACGAGCAGTACTTC.

The chain has TRBV4-2 and TRBJ1-2; D is uncertain. Trimming stripped 0 bases from V and 5 bases from J, with 10 bases between. Germline V gene data show CDR1 as LGHNA and CDR2 as YNFKEQ. The length of the CDR3 is 14 residues. The CDR3 protein is CASSQEFPRYGYTF. As DNA, the CDR3 is TGTGCCAGCAGCCAAGAGTTCCCAAGGTATGGCTACACCTTC.

The chain couples TRBV5-1 to TRBJ2-1; 13 positions agree with TRBD2. The CDR3 spans 19 residues. CDR1 and CDR2 (germline): SGHRS, YFSETQ. The V and J ends lost 3 bases and 4 bases, in that order; junction bases with no gene match: 13. CDR3 nucleotide sequence: TGCGCCAGCAGCTCACACAGGGGAAGACTAGCGGGAGGATACAATGAGCAGTTCTTC. This sequence encodes CASSSHRGRLAGGYNEQFF.

The chain employs TRBV27 and TRBJ2-7; D call uncertain. CDR1 is MNHEY and CDR2 is SMNVEV in the germline V gene (reference sequence). Trimming left V 8 bases short and J 3 bases short, with 8 bases between. CDR3 size: 11 residues. DNA for the CDR3: TGTGCCAGCGGTCCAGTCTACGAGCAGTACTTC. This encodes CASGPVYEQYF.

V is TRBV7-9 and J is TRBJ1-1; D is uncertain. The germline V gene encodes CDR1 SEHNR and CDR2 FQNEAQ (reference sequence). This CDR3 is built from 15 residues. V lost 5 bases to trimming and J lost 7 bases, with 20 bases between them. In DNA, the CDR3 is TGTGCCAGCAGCGAGAGGTTGGCCCGTCGGGGTGAAGCTTTCTTT. Its translation is CASSERLARRGEAFF.

The rearrangement links TRBV29-1 to TRBJ2-7; D is tentatively TRBD1 or TRBD2 (6 bases each). The CDR3 length is 17 residues. Germline V gene lookup returns CDR1 SQVTM and CDR2 ANQGSEA. Between the trimmed V and J ends, which lost 5 bases and 9 bases, there was a span of 32 bases. The CDR3 DNA sequence: TGCAGCGTTTGGGGGGCCCAAGGCGGTTCATCGGTACTCGGGCAGTACTTC. The encoded protein is CSVWGAQGGSSVLGQYF.

This clone was counted between two and nine times. This sequence joins TRBV9 and TRBJ2-1; perhaps D is TRBD1 or TRBD2 (5 bases each). V was cut by 0 bases and J by 2 bases, with 9 bases left in between. There are 15 residues in the CDR3. In germline, CDR1 is SGDLS, CDR2 YYNGEE. CDR3: CASSVDGTTYNEQFF. In DNA, the CDR3 is TGTGCCAGCAGCGTAGACGGGACCACCTACAATGAGCAGTTCTTC.

J is TRBJ2-7 and V is TRBV25-1; perhaps TRBD2 as D (5 bases). Germline CDR1 is MGHDK and CDR2 is SYGVNS. The CDR3 has 12 residues. The germline V and J ends were trimmed by 5 bases and 3 bases, with 8 bases remaining between them. The CDR3 DNA reads TGTGCCAGCAGTCCAAGCGGCTACGAGCAGTACTTC. It yields the protein CASSPSGYEQYF.

The V and J genes are TRBV4-3 and TRBJ2-1, with D maybe TRBD2 (5 bases). The CDR3 loop spans 16 amino acids. The V gene lost 1 base and the J gene lost 7 bases, with 17 bases spanning the gap. CDR1 and CDR2 from the germline V gene are LGHNA and YSLEER. CDR3 sequence (DNA): TGCGCCAGCAGCCAAGCCTCGAGGACGCGGGCGAATGAGCAGTTCTTC. As protein: CASSQASRTRANEQFF.

The rearrangement links TRBV10-3 to TRBJ2-7; TRBD2 might be the D (5 bases). Germline V gives CDR1 ENHRY, CDR2 SYGVKD. V was pared by 0 bases and J by 1 base, with 13 bases between. The CDR3 covers 16 residues. CDR3 sequence reads: CAISESPGSVSYEQYF. The CDR3 bases are TGTGCCATCAGTGAGTCCCCGGGGAGCGTGTCCTACGAGCAGTACTTC.

CDR3 sequence (DNA): TGTGCCAGCCCGGACAGGTCGGGAGGCTACACCTTC. This gives the protein CASPDRSGGYTF. The J gene is TRBJ1-2, the V gene TRBV2, with 7 bases fitting TRBD1. After removal of 8 bases from V and 8 bases from J, the junction contained 8 bases not matched to a gene. Per the germline V gene, CDR1 is SNHLY and CDR2 is FYNNEI. The length of the CDR3 is 12 residues.

The rearrangement links TRBV19 to TRBJ2-3, with 7 bases lining up with TRBD2. The CDR3 has 16 amino acids. Per the germline V gene, CDR1 is LNHDA and CDR2 is SQIVND (reference sequence). The trim removed 6 bases at V and 5 bases at J, leaving 14 bases unmatched. This CDR3 is CASSIGLGRLRDTQYF. For the CDR3, the DNA is TGTGCCAGTAGCATTGGACTAGGGAGGTTGAGAGATACGCAGTATTTT.

This clone was seen a handful of times. The gene calls are TRBV9 and TRBJ2-7, with a weak D call TRBD2 (7 bases). Germline values: CDR1 SGDLS, CDR2 YYNGEE. Trimming removed 0 bases at V and 5 bases at J, with 12 bases between. CDR3 length equals 14 residues. The CDR3 sequence is CASSVVAGAHEQYF. CDR3 in DNA: TGTGCCAGCAGCGTAGTGGCGGGGGCCCACGAGCAGTACTTC.

This clone has only one observation. The chain links TRBV7-6 to TRBJ2-1, with TRBD2 identical over 10 bases. Germline CDR1 SGHVS, CDR2 FNYEAQ. This CDR3 region has 16 residues. The V and J ends lost 1 base and 4 bases, in that order; junction bases with no gene match: 4. CDR3 amino acids: CASSLDGTSVYNEQFF. CDR3 bases: TGTGCCAGCAGCTTAGATGGGACTAGCGTGTACAATGAGCAGTTCTTC.

This clone was detected ten times or more. The CDR3, as DNA: TGTGCCATCAATACAGGGGACTATGGCTACACCTTC. Translation gives CAINTGDYGYTF. This chain links TRBV10-3 with TRBJ1-2; 7 nucleotides align to TRBD1. The CDR3 covers 12 residues. V shed 7 bases and J 3 bases; nucleotides not matched to a gene: 2. Germline V lookup: CDR1 ENHRY, CDR2 SYGVKD.

The rearrangement uses TRBV6-1 and TRBJ2-3; D may be TRBD2 (5 bases). Trimming removed 4 bases at V and 5 bases at J, with 10 bases between. Germline values: CDR1 MNHNS, CDR2 SASEGT. The CDR3 covers 13 residues. CDR3: CASSAQEGDTQYF. CDR3 sequence (DNA): TGTGCCAGCAGTGCACAAGAGGGAGATACGCAGTATTTT.

The CDR3, as DNA: TGTGCCAGCAGTTTGGCTAGCGGTTTTTACGAGCAGTACTTC. Translation gives CASSLASGFYEQYF. This rearrangement joins TRBV27 to TRBJ2-7, with 7 bases that match TRBD2. CDR3 length: 14 residues. The V gene's germline CDR1 is MNHEY and CDR2 SMNVEV (reference sequence). The J segment lost 4 bases and the V segment lost 3 bases, leaving 6 bases of the junction unmatched.

The chain joins TRBV9 to TRBJ2-7; D call uncertain. Germline assignment: CDR1 SGDLS and CDR2 YYNGEE. V lost 2 bases and J 3 bases, leaving 12 bases between the germline ends. There are 14 residues in the CDR3. CDR3 coding DNA: TGTGCCAGCAGCGTGTCCTCTAGTAGCTACGAGCAGTACTTC. Amino acid sequence: CASSVSSSSYEQYF.

This chain uses TRBV9 with TRBJ2-7, with 10 nucleotides matching TRBD1. Germline CDR1 and CDR2: SGDLS and YYNGEE. The CDR3 is made up of 14 amino acids. V was pared by 3 bases and J by 1 base, with 1 base of the junction left unmatched. CDR3 sequence reads: CASSGGQGSYEQYF. The CDR3 coding sequence is TGTGCCAGCAGCGGGGGACAGGGGTCCTACGAGCAGTACTTC.